These 11 T cell receptor beta chains originate from one sample sequenced in a study of T-cell reconstitution after alpha-beta-depleted transplantation in children. Using unique molecular identifiers, the investigators prepared the TCRbeta library. TCRdb passed the PCR reads through MiXCR, listing each CDR3 protein once. The repertoire holds about 610,000 distinct CDR3 sequences, with roughly a tenth as singletons. The sample consisted of PBMCs from the stem cell graft donor, taken from the stem cell graft. The receptors come from a human donor who donated a stem cell graft to a child with acute myeloid leukemia.

This sequence joins TRBV20-1 and TRBJ1-1; no firm D call. V was cut by 6 bases and J by 0 bases, with 8 bases left in between. Germline values: CDR1 DFQATT, CDR2 SNEGSKA (reference sequence). The CDR3 extends over 12 amino acids. The CDR3 here is CSAHGVNTEAFF. CDR3 coding DNA: TGCAGTGCCCACGGAGTGAACACTGAAGCTTTCTTT.

This clonotype was detected only a few times. The rearrangement uses TRBV29-1 and TRBJ1-1, with a tentative D call TRBD1 (5 bases). V lost 3 bases and J 1 base, leaving 9 bases between the germline ends. The CDR3 sequence is 13 residues long. CDR1 is SQVTM, CDR2 ANQGSEA, per germline. In DNA form, the CDR3 reads TGCAGCGTTGAGCGGGGGTCGAACACTGAAGCTTTCTTT. It yields the protein CSVERGSNTEAFF.

This clonotype has ten or more counts. The chain links TRBV29-1 to TRBJ2-5, with 10 positions matching TRBD1. Germline CDR1 and CDR2: SQVTM and ANQGSEA. This CDR3 contains 14 residues. Germline trimming cut 6 bases from V and 2 bases from J; bases unmatched to any gene: 6. Here the CDR3 reads CSVGQGPTQETQYF. The CDR3 coding sequence is TGCAGCGTGGGACAGGGGCCGACTCAAGAGACCCAGTACTTC.

The chain joins TRBV30 to TRBJ2-7, with D maybe TRBD2 (6 bases). The CDR3 runs 12 residues. The V end was cut by 7 bases, the J end by 1 base, with 11 bases between. The germline V gene encodes CDR1 GTSNPN and CDR2 SVGIG (reference sequence). CDR3 coding DNA: TGTGCCTTGAGGACTAATTCCTACGAGCAGTACTTC. Amino acid sequence: CALRTNSYEQYF.

This clonotype was counted at least ten times. The rearrangement uses TRBV20-1 and TRBJ1-1; D unresolved. Germline-derived CDR1 and CDR2 are DFQATT and SNEGSKA (reference sequence). V was cut by 1 base and J by 0 bases, with 9 bases left in between. CDR3 length: 14 amino acids. CDR3 DNA: TGCAGTGCTAGAGGGCAGTTGCTGAACACTGAAGCTTTCTTT. Its protein product is CSARGQLLNTEAFF.

Many counts were recorded for this clonotype. The chain links TRBV6-5 to TRBJ2-6; D is undetermined. V gave up 2 bases and J gave up 0 bases, with 8 bases separating them. Germline loops: CDR1 MNHEY, CDR2 SVGAGI. The CDR3 is made up of 16 amino acids. Here the CDR3 reads CASSYDTYSGANVLTF. CDR3 coding DNA: TGTGCCAGCAGTTACGACACCTACTCTGGGGCCAACGTCCTGACTTTC.

This clonotype came up a few times. The rearrangement joins TRBV20-1 to TRBJ2-1, with a weak D call TRBD2 (6 bases). CDR3 size: 16 residues. V lost 0 bases to trimming and J lost 8 bases, with 20 bases between them. CDR1 and CDR2 (germline): DFQATT, SNEGSKA (reference sequence). In nucleotides, the CDR3 is TGCAGTGCTAGAGATTCGTGGAGGGAAGTAAGGGATGAGCAGTTCTTC. Protein: CSARDSWREVRDEQFF.

V is TRBV7-2 and J is TRBJ2-7, with 9 bases that match TRBD2. CDR3 length: 16 residues. Germline V gene sequence: CDR1 SGHTA, CDR2 FQGNSA. Germline trimming cut 5 bases from V and 3 bases from J; bases unmatched to any gene: 11. The CDR3 sequence is CASSPSVSGGLYEQYF. CDR3 in DNA: TGTGCCAGCAGCCCCAGCGTTAGCGGGGGCCTCTACGAGCAGTACTTC. Drawing the rest from reference TRBV7-2 and TRBJ2-7, the complete variable domain is GAGVSQSPSNKVTEKGKDVELRCDPISGHTALYWYRQSLGQGLEFLIYFQGNSAPDKSGLPSDRFSAERTGGSVSTLTIQRTQQEDSAVYLCASSPSVSGGLYEQYFGPGTRLTVT.

This clonotype has only a few counts. The gene calls are TRBV28 and TRBJ2-1; 9 bases are shared with TRBD1. Trimming removed 4 bases from V and 5 bases from J; junction bases left unmatched: 9. The CDR3 has 16 amino acids. Germline assignment: CDR1 MDHEN and CDR2 SYDVKM. CDR3 protein: CASSSSGQGKDNEQFF. CDR3 nucleotide sequence: TGTGCCAGCAGTTCCTCTGGACAGGGGAAGGACAATGAGCAGTTCTTC.

At least ten counts were recorded for this clonotype. This chain connects TRBV12-3 or TRBV12-4 to TRBJ1-1; D is ambiguous. CDR3 size: 14 residues. Trimming removed 5 bases at V and 1 base at J, with 11 bases between. CDR3 in DNA: TGTGCCAGCAGTGGAGAGGCTTGGAACACTGAAGCTTTCTTT. The encoded protein is CASSGEAWNTEAFF.

This clonotype appeared a few times. V and J are TRBV29-1 and TRBJ2-3, with no clear D. Trimming stripped 7 bases from V and 0 bases from J, with 8 bases between. CDR3 length equals 12 residues. Per the germline V gene, CDR1 is SQVTM and CDR2 is ANQGSEA. The CDR3 coding sequence is TGCAGCGGTGGACCAAGCACAGATACGCAGTATTTT. It codes for CSGGPSTDTQYF.